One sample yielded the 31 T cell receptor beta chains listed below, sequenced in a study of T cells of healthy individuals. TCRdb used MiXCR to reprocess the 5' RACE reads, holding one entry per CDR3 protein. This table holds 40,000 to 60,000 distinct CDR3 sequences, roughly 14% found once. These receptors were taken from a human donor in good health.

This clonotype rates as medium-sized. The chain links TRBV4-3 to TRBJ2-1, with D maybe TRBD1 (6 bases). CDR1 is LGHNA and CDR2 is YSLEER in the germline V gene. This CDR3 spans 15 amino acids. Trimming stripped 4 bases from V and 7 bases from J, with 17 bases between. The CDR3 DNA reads TGCGCCAGCAGCCCCTTTGCCCAGGGGTTGAATGAGCAGTTCTTC. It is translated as CASSPFAQGLNEQFF.

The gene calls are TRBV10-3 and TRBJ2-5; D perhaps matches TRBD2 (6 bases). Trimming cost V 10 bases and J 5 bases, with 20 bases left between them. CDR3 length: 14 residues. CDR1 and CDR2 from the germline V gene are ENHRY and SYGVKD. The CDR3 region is CATLGTGGMETQYF. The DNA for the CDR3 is TGTGCCACCCTGGGGACTGGGGGGATGGAGACCCAGTACTTC.

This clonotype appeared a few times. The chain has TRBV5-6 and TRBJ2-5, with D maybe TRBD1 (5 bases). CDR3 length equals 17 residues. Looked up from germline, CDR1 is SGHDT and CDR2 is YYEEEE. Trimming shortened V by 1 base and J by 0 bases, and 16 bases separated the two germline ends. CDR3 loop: CASSLYDSRLYQETQYF. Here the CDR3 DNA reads TGTGCCAGCAGCTTGTATGACAGCCGTTTATACCAAGAGACCCAGTACTTC. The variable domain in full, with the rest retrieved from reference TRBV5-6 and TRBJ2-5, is DAGVTQSPTHLIKTRGQQVTLRCSPKSGHDTVSWYQQALGQGPQFIFQYYEEEERQRGNFPDRFSGHQFPNYSSELNVNALLLGDSALYLCASSLYDSRLYQETQYFGPGTRLLVL.

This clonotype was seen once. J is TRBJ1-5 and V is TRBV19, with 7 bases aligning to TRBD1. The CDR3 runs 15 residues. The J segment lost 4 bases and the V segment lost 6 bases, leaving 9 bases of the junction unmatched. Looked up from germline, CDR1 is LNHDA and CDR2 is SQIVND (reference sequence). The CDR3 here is CASRAGTALNQPQHF. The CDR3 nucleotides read TGTGCCAGTAGAGCCGGGACAGCCTTAAATCAGCCCCAGCATTTT.

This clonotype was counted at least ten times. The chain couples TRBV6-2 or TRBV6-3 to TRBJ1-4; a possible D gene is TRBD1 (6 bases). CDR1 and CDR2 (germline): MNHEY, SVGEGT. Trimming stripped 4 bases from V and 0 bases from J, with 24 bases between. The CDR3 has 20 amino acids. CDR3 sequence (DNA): TGTGCCAGCAGTTCGTCCATCTACACAGGGTCTGAAGCAACTAATGAAAAACTGTTTTTT. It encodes CASSSSIYTGSEATNEKLFF.

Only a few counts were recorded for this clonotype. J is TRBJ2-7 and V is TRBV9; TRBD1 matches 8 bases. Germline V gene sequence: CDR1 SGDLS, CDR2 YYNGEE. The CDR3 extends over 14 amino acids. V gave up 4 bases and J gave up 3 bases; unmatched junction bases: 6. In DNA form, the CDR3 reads TGTGCCAGCAGCCCTCCAGACAGGGGCTACGAGCAGTACTTC. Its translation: CASSPPDRGYEQYF.

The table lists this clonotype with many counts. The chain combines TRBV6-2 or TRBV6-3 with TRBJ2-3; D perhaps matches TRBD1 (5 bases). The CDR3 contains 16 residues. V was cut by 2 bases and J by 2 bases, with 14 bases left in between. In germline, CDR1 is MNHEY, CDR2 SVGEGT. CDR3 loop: CASSYGPGPSTDTQYF. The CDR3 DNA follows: TGTGCCAGCAGTTACGGGCCAGGGCCCTCCACAGATACGCAGTATTTT.

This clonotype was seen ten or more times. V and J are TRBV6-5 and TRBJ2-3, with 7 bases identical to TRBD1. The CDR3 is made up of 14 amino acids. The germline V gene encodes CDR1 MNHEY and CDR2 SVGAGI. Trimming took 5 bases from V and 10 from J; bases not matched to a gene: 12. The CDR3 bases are TGTGCCAGCAGTCCCGACAGGGTTAAATTGGCGCAGTATTTT. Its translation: CASSPDRVKLAQYF.

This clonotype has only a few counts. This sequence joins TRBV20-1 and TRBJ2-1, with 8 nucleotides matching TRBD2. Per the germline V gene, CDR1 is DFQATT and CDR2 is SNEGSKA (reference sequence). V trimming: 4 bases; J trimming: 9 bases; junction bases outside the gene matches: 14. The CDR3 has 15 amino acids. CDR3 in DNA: TGCAGTGCTACCCGACCGGGACTAGTAAATCCTGAGCAGTTCTTC. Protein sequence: CSATRPGLVNPEQFF.

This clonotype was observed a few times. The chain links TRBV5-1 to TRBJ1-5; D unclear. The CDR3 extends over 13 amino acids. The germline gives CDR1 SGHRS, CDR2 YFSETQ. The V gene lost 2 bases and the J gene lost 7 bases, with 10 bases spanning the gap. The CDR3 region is CASSFDEEQPQHF. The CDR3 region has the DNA TGCGCCAGCAGCTTCGACGAGGAACAGCCCCAGCATTTT.

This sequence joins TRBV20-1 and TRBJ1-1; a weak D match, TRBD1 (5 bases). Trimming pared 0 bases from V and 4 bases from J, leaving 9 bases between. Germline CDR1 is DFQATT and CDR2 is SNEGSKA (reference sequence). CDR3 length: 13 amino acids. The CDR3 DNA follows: TGCAGTGCTAGAGATCTAAGGGGCACTGAAGCTTTCTTT. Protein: CSARDLRGTEAFF.

DNA of the CDR3: TGTGCCAGCAGCTTCGCCGGGACCCCTAACTATGGCTACACCTTC. It specifies CASSFAGTPNYGYTF. The chain combines TRBV5-4 with TRBJ1-2; tentatively, D is TRBD1 (5 bases). The CDR3 is 15 residues long. Germline assignment: CDR1 SGHNT and CDR2 YYREEE (reference sequence). Trimming took off 2 bases at V and 0 bases at J, with 11 bases between the two ends.

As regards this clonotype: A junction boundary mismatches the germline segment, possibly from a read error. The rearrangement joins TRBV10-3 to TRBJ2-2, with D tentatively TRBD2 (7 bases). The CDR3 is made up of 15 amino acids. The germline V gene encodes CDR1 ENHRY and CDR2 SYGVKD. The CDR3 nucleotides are TGTGTCATCAGTGAGCAGGAGGGGGGGACCGGGGAGCTGTTTTTT. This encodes CVISEQEGGTGELFF.

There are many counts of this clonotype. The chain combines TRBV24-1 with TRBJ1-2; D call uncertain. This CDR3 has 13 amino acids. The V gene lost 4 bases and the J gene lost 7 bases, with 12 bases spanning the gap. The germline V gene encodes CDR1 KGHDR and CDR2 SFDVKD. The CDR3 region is CATSDGYARGYTF. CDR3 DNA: TGTGCCACCAGTGACGGGTATGCCCGTGGCTACACCTTC.

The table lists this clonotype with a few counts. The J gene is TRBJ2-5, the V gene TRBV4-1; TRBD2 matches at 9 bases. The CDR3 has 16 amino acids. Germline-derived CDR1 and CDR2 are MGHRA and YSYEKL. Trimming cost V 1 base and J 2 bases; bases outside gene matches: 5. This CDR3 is CASSQGGRGGQETQYF. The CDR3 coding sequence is TGCGCCAGCAGCCAAGGTGGGCGGGGGGGTCAAGAGACCCAGTACTTC.

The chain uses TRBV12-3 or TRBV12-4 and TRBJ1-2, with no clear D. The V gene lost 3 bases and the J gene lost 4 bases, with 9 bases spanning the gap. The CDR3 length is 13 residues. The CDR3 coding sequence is TGTGCCAGCAGTTTGATCCAGACCTATGGCTACACCTTC. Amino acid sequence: CASSLIQTYGYTF.

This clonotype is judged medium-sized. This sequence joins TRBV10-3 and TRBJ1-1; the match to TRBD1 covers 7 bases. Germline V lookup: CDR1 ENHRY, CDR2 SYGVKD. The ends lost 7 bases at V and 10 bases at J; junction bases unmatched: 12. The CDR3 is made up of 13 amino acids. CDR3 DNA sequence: TGTGCCATCACATCAGGACAGGCGGTTGGAGCTTTCTTT. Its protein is CAITSGQAVGAFF.

CDR3 amino acids: CASSLLRAPSDTQYF. For the CDR3, the DNA is TGTGCCAGCAGTTTATTAAGGGCCCCATCGGATACGCAGTATTTT. The chain is built from TRBV12-3 or TRBV12-4 and TRBJ2-3; D remains ambiguous. This CDR3 spans 15 amino acids. V gave up 2 bases and J gave up 6 bases, with 15 bases separating them.

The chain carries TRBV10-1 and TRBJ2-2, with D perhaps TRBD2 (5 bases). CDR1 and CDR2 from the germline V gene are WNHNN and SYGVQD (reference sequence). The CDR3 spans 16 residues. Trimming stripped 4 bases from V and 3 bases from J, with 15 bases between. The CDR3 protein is CASSGIGPADTGELFF. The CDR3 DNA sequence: TGCGCCAGCAGTGGAATCGGTCCAGCGGACACCGGGGAGCTGTTTTTT.

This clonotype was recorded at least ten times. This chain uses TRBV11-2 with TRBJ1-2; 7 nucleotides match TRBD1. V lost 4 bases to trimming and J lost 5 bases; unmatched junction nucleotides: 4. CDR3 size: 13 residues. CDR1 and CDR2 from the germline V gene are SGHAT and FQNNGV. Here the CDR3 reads CASSWDSLYGYTF. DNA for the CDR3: TGTGCCAGCAGCTGGGACAGCTTATATGGCTACACCTTC.

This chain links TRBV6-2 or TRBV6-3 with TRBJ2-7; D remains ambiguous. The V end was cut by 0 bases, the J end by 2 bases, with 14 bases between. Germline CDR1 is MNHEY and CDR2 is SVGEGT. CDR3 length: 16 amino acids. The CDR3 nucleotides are TGTGCCAGCAGTTACTCTCCCGGTGAGTTGGCCTACGAGCAGTACTTC. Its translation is CASSYSPGELAYEQYF.

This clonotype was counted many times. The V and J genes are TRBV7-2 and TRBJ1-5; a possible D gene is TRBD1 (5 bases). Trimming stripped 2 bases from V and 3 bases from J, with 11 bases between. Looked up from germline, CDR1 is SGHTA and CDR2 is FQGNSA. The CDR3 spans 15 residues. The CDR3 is CASSLLGTYNQPQHF. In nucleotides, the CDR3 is TGTGCCAGCAGCTTATTGGGGACGTACAATCAGCCCCAGCATTTT.

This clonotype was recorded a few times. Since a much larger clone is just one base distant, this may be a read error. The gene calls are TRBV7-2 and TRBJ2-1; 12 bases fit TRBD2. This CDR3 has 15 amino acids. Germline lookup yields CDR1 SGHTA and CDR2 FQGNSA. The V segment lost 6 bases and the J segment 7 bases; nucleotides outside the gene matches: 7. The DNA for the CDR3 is TGTGCCAGCAGTAAGGGACTAGCGGGTGGAAATGAGCAGTTCTTC. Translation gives CASSKGLAGGNEQFF.

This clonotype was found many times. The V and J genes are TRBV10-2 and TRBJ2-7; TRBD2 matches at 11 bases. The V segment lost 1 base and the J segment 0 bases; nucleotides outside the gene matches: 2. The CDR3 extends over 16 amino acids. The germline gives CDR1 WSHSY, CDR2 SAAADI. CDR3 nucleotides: TGCGCCAGCAGTGAGTTGGGACTAGCGGACTCCTACGAGCAGTACTTC. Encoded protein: CASSELGLADSYEQYF.

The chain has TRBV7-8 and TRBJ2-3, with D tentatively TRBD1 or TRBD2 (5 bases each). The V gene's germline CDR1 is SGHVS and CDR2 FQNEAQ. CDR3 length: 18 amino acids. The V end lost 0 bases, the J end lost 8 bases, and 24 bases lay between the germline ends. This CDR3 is CASSLAVPGTPISPTQYF. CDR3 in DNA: TGTGCCAGCAGCTTAGCCGTTCCCGGGACGCCGATTTCTCCTACGCAGTATTTT. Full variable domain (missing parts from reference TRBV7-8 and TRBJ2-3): GAGVSQSPRYKVAKRGQDVALRCDPISGHVSLFWYQQALGQGPEFLTYFQNEAQLDKSGLPSDRFFAERPEGSVSTLKIQRTQQEDSAVYLCASSLAVPGTPISPTQYFGPGTRLTVL.

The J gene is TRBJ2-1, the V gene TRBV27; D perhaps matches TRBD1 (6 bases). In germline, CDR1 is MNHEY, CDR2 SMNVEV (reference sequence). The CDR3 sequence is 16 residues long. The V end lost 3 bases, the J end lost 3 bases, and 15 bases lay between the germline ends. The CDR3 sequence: CASSFSRYRVYNEQFF. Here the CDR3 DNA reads TGTGCCAGCAGTTTTAGTAGATACAGGGTCTACAATGAGCAGTTCTTC.

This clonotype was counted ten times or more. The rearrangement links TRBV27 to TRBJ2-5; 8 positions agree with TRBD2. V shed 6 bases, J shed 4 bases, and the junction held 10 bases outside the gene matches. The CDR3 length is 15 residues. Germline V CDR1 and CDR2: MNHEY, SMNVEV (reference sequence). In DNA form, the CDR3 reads TGTGCCAGCAGGCGGGGGGCGGAGGAGGGAGAGACCCAGTACTTC. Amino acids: CASRRGAEEGETQYF.

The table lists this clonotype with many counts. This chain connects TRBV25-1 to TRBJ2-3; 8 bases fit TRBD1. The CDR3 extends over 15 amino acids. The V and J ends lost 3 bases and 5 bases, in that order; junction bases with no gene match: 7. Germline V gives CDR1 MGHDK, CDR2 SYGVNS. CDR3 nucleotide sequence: TGTGCCAGCAGTGACCTCCAGGGGGCCGGAGATACGCAGTATTTT. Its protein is CASSDLQGAGDTQYF. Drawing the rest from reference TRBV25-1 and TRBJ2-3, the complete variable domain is EADIYQTPRYLVIGTGKKITLECSQTMGHDKMYWYQQDPGMELHLIHYSYGVNSTEKGDLSSESTVSRIRTEHFPLTLESARPSHTSQYLCASSDLQGAGDTQYFGPGTRLTVL.

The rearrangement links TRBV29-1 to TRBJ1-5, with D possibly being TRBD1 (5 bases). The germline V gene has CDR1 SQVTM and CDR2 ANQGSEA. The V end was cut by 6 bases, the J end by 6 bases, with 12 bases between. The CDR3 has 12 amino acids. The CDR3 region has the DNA TGCAGCGTGGGAGGCGGGGGTCAGCCCCAGCATTTT. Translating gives CSVGGGGQPQHF.

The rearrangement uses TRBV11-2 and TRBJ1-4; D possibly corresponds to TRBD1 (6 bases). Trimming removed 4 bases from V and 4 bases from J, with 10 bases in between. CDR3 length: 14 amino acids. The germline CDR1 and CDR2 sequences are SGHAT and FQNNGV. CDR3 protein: CASSSQGHNEKLFF. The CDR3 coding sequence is TGTGCCAGCAGCTCGCAGGGACATAATGAAAAACTGTTTTTT.

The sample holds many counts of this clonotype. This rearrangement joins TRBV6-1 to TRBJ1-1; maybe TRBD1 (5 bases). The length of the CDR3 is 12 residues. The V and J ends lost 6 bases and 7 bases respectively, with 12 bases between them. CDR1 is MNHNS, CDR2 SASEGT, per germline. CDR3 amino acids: CASREFGGEAFF. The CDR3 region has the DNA TGTGCCAGCAGGGAGTTTGGGGGTGAAGCTTTCTTT.